Each of the 20 T cell receptor beta chains below was sequenced from the same sample in a study of cytomegalovirus exposure and HLA in healthy donors. Primers for the PCR totalled 60 Vbeta and 13 Jbeta. Profiling relied on immunoSEQ multiplex PCR, and the TCRdb table lists in-frame clones only, not all of them. The sample includes 35,000 or so clones, roughly 81% of them seen just once. Source material: PBMCs. The origin of the receptors is a woman aged 40 to 50 in good health and CMV-seronegative.

About this clone itself: The junction departs from germline at one end; a sequencing error may be responsible. J is TRBJ1-2 and V is TRBV6-5; possible D gene TRBD1, 6 bases. This CDR3 spans 12 amino acids. Germline values: CDR1 MNHEY, CDR2 SVGAGI. CDR3 loop: CATRGSAGGCTF. The DNA of the CDR3 is TGTGCCACCCGAGGAAGCGCTGGGGGCTGCACCTTC.

In its sample, this clone was seen a few times. This sequence joins TRBV7-9 and TRBJ1-1, with D tentatively TRBD1 (6 bases). This CDR3 spans 13 amino acids. V was shortened by 0 bases and J by 11 bases, with 13 bases between the two germline ends. Per germline, CDR1 SEHNR and CDR2 FQNEAQ (reference sequence). The CDR3 spells CASSLARGRGAFF. The CDR3 coding sequence is TGTGCCAGCAGCTTAGCCCGGGGGAGGGGGGCTTTCTTT.

The chain has TRBV7-6 and TRBJ2-5, with D tentatively TRBD1 (5 bases). V was cut by 3 bases and J by 2 bases, with 7 bases left in between. Germline loops: CDR1 SGHVS, CDR2 FNYEAQ. The CDR3 contains 13 residues. The CDR3 DNA reads TGTGCCAGCAGCTTGCGACAGCAAGAGACCCAGTACTTC. Its translation: CASSLRQQETQYF.

This chain uses TRBV27 with TRBJ2-1, with 8 bases aligning to TRBD2. Germline V gene data show CDR1 as MNHEY and CDR2 as SMNVEV (reference sequence). The J segment lost 3 bases and the V segment lost 5 bases, leaving 6 bases of the junction unmatched. The length of the CDR3 is 15 residues. The CDR3 nucleotides are TGTGCCAGCAGTACACTAGCGGCCGGCTACAATGAGCAGTTCTTC. Encoded protein: CASSTLAAGYNEQFF.

The gene calls are TRBV18 and TRBJ2-7; 11 bases align to TRBD1. The CDR3 runs to 15 residues. Per germline, CDR1 KGHSH and CDR2 LQKENI. V lost 6 bases to trimming and J lost 3 bases; unmatched junction nucleotides: 7. The CDR3 protein is CASSLGTGGLYEQYF. CDR3 sequence (DNA): TGTGCCAGCTCCCTAGGGACAGGGGGTCTCTACGAGCAGTACTTC.

The J gene is TRBJ1-1, the V gene TRBV5-1, with a weak D call TRBD1 (6 bases). V shed 6 bases and J shed 0 bases, with 15 bases lying between them. The CDR3 consists of 15 residues. Looked up from germline, CDR1 is SGHRS and CDR2 is YFSETQ. This CDR3 is CASTLDSGMNTEAFF. In DNA form, the CDR3 reads TGCGCCAGCACCCTGGACAGCGGGATGAACACTGAAGCTTTCTTT.

V gene TRBV6-5 combines with J gene TRBJ2-1, with 9 bases identical to TRBD1. CDR3 length: 15 amino acids. Germline V gene sequence: CDR1 MNHEY, CDR2 SVGAGI. The V and J ends lost 2 bases and 4 bases, in that order; junction bases with no gene match: 3. The CDR3: CASSYKTGGYNEQFF. CDR3 in DNA: TGTGCCAGCAGTTACAAGACAGGGGGGTACAATGAGCAGTTCTTC.

The chain combines TRBV6-1 with TRBJ2-1; tentatively, D is TRBD2 (6 bases). V was pared by 2 bases and J by 5 bases, with 13 bases between. CDR3 length equals 15 residues. In germline, CDR1 is MNHNS, CDR2 SASEGT. In DNA form, the CDR3 reads TGTGCCAGCAGTGAAACCCTAGCGAGGGACAATGAGCAGTTCTTC. Amino acids: CASSETLARDNEQFF.

This clone has just a few counts. The chain carries TRBV7-9 and TRBJ2-1, with 11 positions matching TRBD2. The CDR3 sequence is 17 residues long. The V gene's germline CDR1 is SEHNR and CDR2 FQNEAQ (reference sequence). With V trimmed by 8 bases and J by 8 bases, 17 bases remained unmatched. The CDR3 here is CASSGLAGGSAFDEQFF. CDR3 nucleotide sequence: TGTGCCAGCTCAGGGCTAGCGGGGGGATCAGCGTTTGATGAGCAGTTCTTC.

This clone was observed a single time. This chain uses TRBV5-6 with TRBJ2-5, with D uncertain. Trimming pared 1 base from V and 4 bases from J, leaving 11 bases between. Germline loops: CDR1 SGHDT, CDR2 YYEEEE. This CDR3 has 14 residues. CDR3 sequence: CASSLKHSGETQYF. The DNA of the CDR3 is TGTGCCAGCAGCTTGAAACATTCAGGAGAGACCCAGTACTTC.

The rearrangement uses TRBV4-2 and TRBJ2-2; 13 nucleotides match TRBD2. In germline, CDR1 is LGHNA, CDR2 YNFKEQ. The CDR3 length is 16 residues. The V and J ends lost 4 bases and 3 bases, in that order; junction bases with no gene match: 2. CDR3 nucleotide sequence: TGTGCCAGCAGCCCCGGGACTAGCGGGGACACCGGGGAGCTGTTTTTT. Its protein is CASSPGTSGDTGELFF.

The DNA for the CDR3 is TGTGCCAGCAGCAAGGACAGCCCGAACACTGAAGCTTTCTTT. It codes for CASSKDSPNTEAFF. The genes are TRBV28 and TRBJ1-1; maybe TRBD1 (6 bases). The CDR3 loop spans 14 amino acids. The germline V gene encodes CDR1 MDHEN and CDR2 SYDVKM. With 6 bases removed from V and 1 base from J, the gap between germline ends came to 12 bases.

The chain has TRBV5-6 and TRBJ1-2; 7 bases fit TRBD1. CDR3 length equals 11 residues. Germline CDR1 and CDR2: SGHDT and YYEEEE. V lost 4 bases, J lost 9 bases, and 3 bases stayed unmatched. The CDR3 loop is CASSRQGSYTF. The CDR3 nucleotides read TGTGCCAGCAGCCGACAGGGAAGCTACACCTTC. Based on the CDR3 plus reference TRBV5-6 and TRBJ1-2, the full variable domain is DAGVTQSPTHLIKTRGQQVTLRCSPKSGHDTVSWYQQALGQGPQFIFQYYEEEERQRGNFPDRFSGHQFPNYSSELNVNALLLGDSALYLCASSRQGSYTFGSGTRLTVV.

Only one count was recorded for this clone. The rearrangement links TRBV7-9 to TRBJ1-2, with D perhaps matching TRBD1 (5 bases). Trimming took off 0 bases at V and 5 bases at J, with 13 bases between the two ends. The CDR3 is made up of 15 amino acids. Germline V gene data show CDR1 as SEHNR and CDR2 as FQNEAQ (reference sequence). The CDR3, as DNA: TGTGCCAGCAGCTTAGCTACCCCTCGACAGTATGGCTACACCTTC. This encodes CASSLATPRQYGYTF.

The genes are TRBV11-3 and TRBJ2-2; no definite D call. CDR1 and CDR2 from the germline V gene are SGHNT and YENEEA. The V and J ends lost 4 bases and 3 bases respectively, with 3 bases between them. CDR3 length: 12 residues. CDR3 sequence reads: CASSSYTGELFF. The CDR3 DNA reads as TGTGCCAGCAGCTCTTACACCGGGGAGCTGTTTTTT. Filled out from reference TRBV11-3 and TRBJ2-2, the complete variable domain reads EAGVVQSPRYKIIEKKQPVAFWCNPISGHNTLYWYLQNLGQGPELLIRYENEEAVDDSQLPKDRFSAERLKGVDSTLKIQPAELGDSAVYLCASSSYTGELFFGEGSRLTVL.

The rearrangement uses TRBV27 and TRBJ2-3, with TRBD2 identical over 12 bases. The germline V gene encodes CDR1 MNHEY and CDR2 SMNVEV (reference sequence). V lost 11 bases, J lost 5 bases, and 8 bases stayed unmatched. The CDR3 sequence is 14 residues long. The CDR3 DNA reads TGTGCCTGCTCTAGCGGGGGGGCCGTAGATACGCAGTATTTT. It yields the protein CACSSGGAVDTQYF.

This clone was recorded only once. The rearrangement links TRBV6-5 to TRBJ2-2, with TRBD1 matching 8 bases. CDR1 and CDR2 from the germline V gene are MNHEY and SVGAGI. V shed 5 bases, J shed 4 bases, and the junction held 6 bases outside the gene matches. The CDR3 is made up of 15 amino acids. CDR3 in DNA: TGTGCCAGCAGTCCGCGGACAGGGCCCACCGGGGAGCTGTTTTTT. The encoded protein is CASSPRTGPTGELFF.

The rearrangement links TRBV5-6 to TRBJ2-1; TRBD1 matches at 7 bases. The CDR3 has 15 amino acids. V was clipped by 0 bases and J by 2 bases; unmatched bases: 2. Germline CDR1 is SGHDT and CDR2 is YYEEEE. The CDR3, as DNA: TGTGCCAGCAGCTTGGGCCAGGGGGCCTACAATGAGCAGTTCTTC. This encodes CASSLGQGAYNEQFF.

The gene calls are TRBV6-1 and TRBJ2-7, with D perhaps matching TRBD1 (8 bases). V gave up 3 bases and J gave up 5 bases, with 17 bases separating them. The CDR3 sequence is 15 residues long. Germline CDR1 reads MNHNS; CDR2 reads SASEGT. CDR3 residues: CASSEGGTGHHEQYV. CDR3 sequence (DNA): TGTGCCAGCAGTGAGGGGGGGACAGGTCACCACGAGCAGTACGTC.

The gene calls are TRBV28 and TRBJ2-7, with TRBD2 as a possible D gene (6 bases). V lost 4 bases and J lost 3, with 16 bases in between. The CDR3 extends over 15 amino acids. The V gene's germline CDR1 is MDHEN and CDR2 SYDVKM. The chain's CDR3 is CASSSPGAAGYEQYV. The CDR3 DNA reads as TGTGCCAGCAGTTCCCCTGGGGCAGCGGGCTACGAGCAGTACGTC.